The 28 T cell receptor beta chains presented below share a single source sample, sequenced in a study of cytomegalovirus exposure and HLA in healthy donors. The PCR was carried out with 60 Vbeta primers and 13 Jbeta primers. Clones were read by immunoSEQ multiplex PCR, and TCRdb kept only the in-frame ones, dropping some. The repertoire shows 35,000 to 45,000 clones; the top ten hold more than 3%. Sequencing was carried out using PBMCs. Every receptor here comes from a woman aged 25 to 39 in good health and CMV-seropositive.

This chain links TRBV4-2 with TRBJ2-7; D possibly corresponds to TRBD2 (5 bases). The CDR3 sequence is 15 residues long. Germline V gene lookup returns CDR1 LGHNA and CDR2 YNFKEQ. V lost 0 bases, J lost 0 bases, and 9 bases lay in between. The CDR3 protein is CASSQEGVPSYEQYF. Here the CDR3 DNA reads TGTGCCAGCAGCCAAGAGGGAGTTCCCTCCTACGAGCAGTACTTC.

The chain joins TRBV29-1 to TRBJ1-2; 9 bases agree with TRBD1. J lost 7 bases, V lost 7 bases, and 10 bases had no gene match. Germline loops: CDR1 SQVTM, CDR2 ANQGSEA. There are 13 residues in the CDR3. The CDR3 region has the DNA TGCAGCGGCAACGTGGGACAGGGCGGTGGCTACACCTTC. Residues: CSGNVGQGGGYTF.

The chain joins TRBV7-2 to TRBJ2-5, with 9 bases identical to TRBD2. The trim removed 2 bases at V and 1 base at J, leaving 5 bases unmatched. CDR1 and CDR2 from the germline V gene are SGHTA and FQGNSA. CDR3 size: 16 residues. CDR3 in DNA: TGTGCCAGCAGCTTAAATCTAGCGGGGACCCAAGAGACCCAGTACTTC. Amino acids: CASSLNLAGTQETQYF.

The CDR3 sequence: CASADSGTGPARETQYF. The CDR3 nucleotides are TGCGCCAGTGCCGATTCCGGGACAGGACCTGCCCGGGAGACCCAGTACTTC. The V gene is TRBV10-1, the J gene TRBJ2-5, with 8 positions matching TRBD1. Germline CDR1 and CDR2: WNHNN and SYGVQD (reference sequence). CDR3 length: 17 amino acids. J gave up 5 bases and V 9 bases, and 20 bases lay outside the gene matches.

The rearrangement joins TRBV6-1 to TRBJ2-3, with TRBD2 matching 8 bases. The CDR3 has 13 amino acids. Germline trimming cut 7 bases from V and 7 bases from J; bases unmatched to any gene: 7. Germline V gene lookup returns CDR1 MNHNS and CDR2 SASEGT. This chain's CDR3 is CASKASGLHTQYF. CDR3 sequence (DNA): TGTGCCAGCAAGGCTAGCGGGCTACATACGCAGTATTTT.

The chain combines TRBV6-4 with TRBJ1-5; TRBD1 aligns across 7 bases. J was trimmed by 2 bases and V by 0 bases; bases with no gene match: 7. Germline lookup yields CDR1 MRHNA and CDR2 SNTAGT. The CDR3 is 17 amino acids. The CDR3 nucleotides are TGTGCCAGCAGTGACTCAACAAGGGGGCGACGCAATCAGCCCCAGCATTTT. It translates to CASSDSTRGRRNQPQHF.

The chain employs TRBV5-8 and TRBJ1-5, with D unclear. Between the trimmed V and J ends, which lost 1 base and 4 bases, there was a span of 6 bases. CDR1 and CDR2 from the germline V gene are SGHTS and YDEGEE. This CDR3 is built from 13 residues. CDR3 nucleotide sequence: TGTGCCAGCAGCTTGTGGCCAAATCAGCCCCAGCATTTT. Translation gives CASSLWPNQPQHF.

This chain connects TRBV25-1 to TRBJ1-2; D gene ambiguous. CDR1 is MGHDK and CDR2 is SYGVNS in the germline V gene. Trimming pared 6 bases from V and 8 bases from J, leaving 16 bases between. The CDR3 consists of 13 residues. The CDR3, as DNA: TGTGCCAGCAGGTACGGAGGGCTGGAAGGCTACACCTTC. Translated: CASRYGGLEGYTF.

This CDR3 is CSVGEGSDTQYF. The CDR3 nucleotides read TGCAGCGTTGGCGAGGGCTCAGATACGCAGTATTTT. The chain uses TRBV29-1 and TRBJ2-3; maybe TRBD2 (5 bases). Trimming shortened V by 4 bases and J by 4 bases, and 9 bases separated the two germline ends. Germline assignment: CDR1 SQVTM and CDR2 ANQGSEA. The CDR3 totals 12 residues.

This chain connects TRBV2 to TRBJ2-2, with 10 bases lining up with TRBD2. This CDR3 comprises 14 residues. After removal of 8 bases from V and 8 bases from J, the junction contained 8 bases not matched to a gene. CDR1 SNHLY and CDR2 FYNNEI come from the germline V gene. The CDR3 DNA reads as TGTGCCAGCGGATTAGCGGGGGGCGCGGGGGAGCTGTTTTTT. Protein sequence: CASGLAGGAGELFF.

This sequence joins TRBV5-1 and TRBJ2-2, with TRBD1 identical over 7 bases. Germline CDR1 is SGHRS and CDR2 is YFSETQ. The CDR3 is made up of 15 amino acids. J lost 2 bases, V lost 4 bases, and 5 bases had no gene match. The CDR3 region has the DNA TGCGCCAGCAGCCCAGGGACAGCTAACACCGGGGAGCTGTTTTTT. Protein: CASSPGTANTGELFF.

This chain connects TRBV6-6 to TRBJ1-3, with D perhaps TRBD1 (5 bases). The CDR3 loop spans 15 amino acids. V lost 8 bases and J 0 bases, leaving 14 bases between the germline ends. The germline V gene encodes CDR1 MNHNY and CDR2 SVGAGI (reference sequence). Here the CDR3 DNA reads TGTGCCAGCGGGGACTACACCGTCTCTGGAAACACCATATATTTT. Protein product: CASGDYTVSGNTIYF.

V and J are TRBV29-1 and TRBJ2-7, with a tentative D call TRBD1 (5 bases). Germline V gene lookup returns CDR1 SQVTM and CDR2 ANQGSEA. This CDR3 comprises 12 residues. Trimming stripped 2 bases from V and 7 bases from J, with 12 bases between. The DNA of the CDR3 is TGCAGCGTTGAAAAGCAGGGAAGGGAGCAGTACTTC. This sequence encodes CSVEKQGREQYF.

The chain recombines TRBV29-1 with TRBJ1-1; 7 bases align to TRBD1. This CDR3 has 13 amino acids. CDR1 and CDR2 from the germline V gene are SQVTM and ANQGSEA. Trimming at V came to 6 bases and at J to 3 bases, leaving 7 bases not matched to a gene. This CDR3 is CSVNRGFDTEAFF. CDR3 coding DNA: TGCAGCGTGAACAGGGGTTTCGACACTGAAGCTTTCTTT. Full variable domain (outside the CDR3, taken from reference TRBV29-1 and TRBJ1-1): SAVISQKPSRDICQRGTSLTIQCQVDSQVTMMFWYRQQPGQSLTLIATANQGSEATYESGFVIDKFPISRPNLTFSTLTVSNMSPEDSSIYLCSVNRGFDTEAFFGQGTRLTVV.

V gene TRBV28 combines with J gene TRBJ1-6; D is possibly TRBD1 (5 bases). Germline V gene sequence: CDR1 MDHEN, CDR2 SYDVKM. This CDR3 spans 15 amino acids. V lost 2 bases and J lost 7, with 12 bases in between. Here the CDR3 reads CASSLADRRNSPLHF. CDR3 DNA sequence: TGTGCCAGCAGTTTAGCTGACAGACGAAATTCACCCCTCCACTTT.

DNA of the CDR3: TGTGCCAGCAGCTTAAGCTCCCGCTACTATGGCTACACCTTC. Translation gives CASSLSSRYYGYTF. V usage is TRBV7-9 and J usage is TRBJ1-2; D is ambiguous. The CDR3 has 14 residues. Germline V gene lookup returns CDR1 SEHNR and CDR2 FQNEAQ (reference sequence). The V end was cut by 2 bases, the J end by 3 bases, with 10 bases between.

The rearrangement links TRBV7-9 to TRBJ2-5; possible D gene TRBD1, 5 bases. CDR3 length equals 14 residues. V shed 6 bases and J shed 5 bases, with 16 bases lying between them. Germline CDR1 and CDR2: SEHNR and FQNEAQ (reference sequence). CDR3 in amino acids: CASSPQGIGETQYF. Here the CDR3 DNA reads TGTGCCAGCAGTCCGCAGGGAATCGGGGAGACCCAGTACTTC.

The rearrangement uses TRBV2 and TRBJ2-1; 10 nucleotides match TRBD2. Germline values: CDR1 SNHLY, CDR2 FYNNEI. V lost 7 bases, J lost 7 bases, and 7 bases stayed unmatched. The CDR3 totals 14 residues. CDR3 protein: CASTRTSGVNEQFF. The DNA for the CDR3 is TGTGCCAGCACCAGAACTAGCGGGGTAAATGAGCAGTTCTTC.

The V call is TRBV7-9, the J call TRBJ2-5; D possibly corresponds to TRBD1 (5 bases). TRBJ2-7 explains the end of the DNA better; the J call may be wrong. The CDR3 covers 14 residues. Per germline, CDR1 SEHNR and CDR2 FQNEAQ (reference sequence). The CDR3 is CASSPQGADYEQYF. The DNA of the CDR3 is TGTGCCAGCAGCCCCCAGGGCGCGGACTACGAGCAGTACTTC.

The rearrangement joins TRBV7-9 to TRBJ1-2; maybe TRBD1 (6 bases). Trimming removed 2 bases from V and 4 bases from J, with 14 bases in between. Germline assignment: CDR1 SEHNR and CDR2 FQNEAQ (reference sequence). The CDR3 contains 15 residues. The CDR3 nucleotides read TGTGCCAGCAGCTTATACCAGGGGCTAGCCTATGGCTACACCTTC. Translation: CASSLYQGLAYGYTF.

V usage is TRBV28 and J usage is TRBJ1-1; D call uncertain. The CDR3 is made up of 15 amino acids. Trimming shortened V by 3 bases and J by 1 base, and 12 bases separated the two germline ends. Germline V gene lookup returns CDR1 MDHEN and CDR2 SYDVKM. CDR3 DNA sequence: TGTGCCAGCAGTTTTCCCCGGACTGGGAACACTGAAGCTTTCTTT. Translated, it gives CASSFPRTGNTEAFF.

DNA for the CDR3: TGTGCCAGCAGGACTAGCGGGGGGGCGGGTGAGCAGTACTTC. Translated: CASRTSGGAGEQYF. V usage is TRBV2 and J usage is TRBJ2-7, with TRBD2 matching over 14 bases. Germline loops: CDR1 SNHLY, CDR2 FYNNEI. V was clipped by 6 bases and J by 7 bases; unmatched bases: 5. The CDR3 is 14 amino acids. Complete variable domain (other parts from reference TRBV2 and TRBJ2-7): EPEVTQTPSHQVTQMGQEVILRCVPISNHLYFYWYRQILGQKVEFLVSFYNNEISEKSEIFDDQFSVERPDGSNFTLKIRSTKLEDSAMYFCASRTSGGAGEQYFGPGTRLTVT.

The genes are TRBV7-6 and TRBJ2-5, with 11 bases identical to TRBD2. This CDR3 region has 17 residues. The ends lost 2 bases at V and 4 bases at J; junction bases unmatched: 9. Germline V CDR1 and CDR2: SGHVS, FNYEAQ. The CDR3 region is CASSLIAGGQRGETQYF. DNA of the CDR3: TGTGCCAGCAGCTTAATAGCGGGGGGGCAGCGTGGAGAGACCCAGTACTTC.

Turning to this clone: No conserved phenylalanine or tryptophan is present at the end of the CDR3, so a read error is the likely explanation. This sequence joins TRBV6-1 and TRBJ1-3, with D perhaps TRBD1 (6 bases). Looked up from germline, CDR1 is MNHNS and CDR2 is SASEGT. Trimming stripped 9 bases from V and 2 bases from J, with 17 bases between. The CDR3 loop spans 15 amino acids. The CDR3 sequence: CASLQGMRAGNTIYS. CDR3 coding DNA: TGTGCCAGTTTACAGGGTATGAGGGCTGGAAACACCATATATTCT.

The chain joins TRBV19 to TRBJ2-1; D might be TRBD1 (6 bases). Deletions cut 3 bases from V and 4 bases from J, with 7 bases between. The CDR3 loop spans 13 amino acids. CDR1 LNHDA and CDR2 SQIVND come from the germline V gene (reference sequence). The CDR3 loop is CASSMGTYNEQFF. The CDR3 DNA reads as TGTGCCAGTAGTATGGGGACATACAATGAGCAGTTCTTC.

CDR3 loop: CASRIGSLDTGELFF. CDR3 nucleotides: TGTGCCAGCAGGATCGGTTCTTTGGACACCGGGGAGCTGTTTTTT. The genes are TRBV2 and TRBJ2-2, with no clear D. V lost 6 bases, J lost 3 bases, and 14 bases lay in between. Germline lookup yields CDR1 SNHLY and CDR2 FYNNEI. This CDR3 contains 15 residues.

The chain employs TRBV7-9 and TRBJ2-3; D may be TRBD2 (5 bases). CDR3 length: 15 residues. CDR1 and CDR2 from the germline V gene are SEHNR and FQNEAQ (reference sequence). V gave up 3 bases and J gave up 1 base, with 11 bases separating them. CDR3 nucleotides: TGTGCCAGCAGCTTCGCTCCCGGGGGCACAGATACGCAGTATTTT. Its translation is CASSFAPGGTDTQYF.

This chain uses TRBV27 with TRBJ1-2; 8 nucleotides align to TRBD1. V shed 7 bases, J shed 7 bases, and the junction held 17 bases outside the gene matches. This CDR3 is 16 amino acids long. Germline CDR1 and CDR2: MNHEY and SMNVEV (reference sequence). CDR3 protein: CASTLQEDRAGFGYTF. CDR3 in DNA: TGTGCCAGCACCCTACAGGAGGACAGGGCAGGTTTTGGCTACACCTTC.